This TCR beta chain comes out of a study of tumor-infiltrating lymphocytes in primary liver carcinoma. Notes on the study in general: There were only about 8-25% of top clones found in all five tumor regions.

There are 15 residues in the CDR3. Germline V gene sequence: CDR1 MDHEN, CDR2 SYDVKM. On this clonotype itself: Antigen: not known. This may come from a read error, since a much larger clone is one base off.

A constant-region primer primed TCR beta cDNA synthesis from about 550 ng of total RNA. Three rounds of nested multiplex PCR with slightly modified ARM-PCR produced TCR beta libraries. The study ran its first two PCR rounds for approximately 11 cycles each, using TRBV1-TRBV30 forward primers and a C-beta reverse primer. TCRdb re-derived calls from the multiplex PCR reads in MiXCR, one entry per CDR3 protein. The sample consists of about 190,000 distinct CDR3 sequences, around four fifths of them appearing once. Bulk tissue was left unsorted, and RNA and DNA were co-extracted from 20-30 mg of it. Sequencing input: tumor tissue from primary liver carcinoma. This sequence joins TRBV28 and TRBJ2-2, with D perhaps TRBD2 (6 bases). The receptor's source is a man aged 40-55 years with primary liver carcinoma and hepatitis B virus infection. This CDR3 is CASSPAGTFTVELFF. The CDR3 DNA reads TGTGCCAGCAGTCCTGCGGGGACTTTCACCGTGGAGCTGTTTTTT.